This TCR beta chain was sequenced in a study of T-cell reconstitution after alpha-beta-depleted transplantation in children. Germline CDR1 is DFQATT and CDR2 is SNEGSKA (reference sequence). The CDR3 is 15 residues long. The trim removed 3 bases at V and 2 bases at J, leaving 5 bases unmatched. As it was prepared, the TCRbeta library received unique molecular identifiers. Using its own MiXCR run on the PCR reads, TCRdb lists one record per CDR3 protein. Among under 350,000 distinct CDR3 sequences, about 10% were seen once, and the ten largest hold 10%. The chain joins TRBV20-1 to TRBJ2-7; 12 positions match TRBD2. This sequence originates from a human donor who donated a stem cell graft to a child with SCID. Sequencing was performed on PBMCs from the stem cell graft donor, taken from the stem cell graft. CDR3 bases: TGCAGTGCTAGTACTAGCGGGGGGAACCCCTACGAGCAGTACTTC. Translation gives CSASTSGGNPYEQYF.